The clone carrying this T cell receptor (beta chain) was found once. Its antigen is still unknown. This sample stems from a study of long-term antiretroviral therapy in people with HIV. Study-wide results and caveats: Regardless of time point, clones expanded before ART dominated the repertoire. Despite increasing after ART, diversity remained lower than that of transplant donor controls.

V gave up 7 bases and J gave up 5 bases; unmatched junction bases: 8. The CDR3 is 15 residues long. Germline lookup yields CDR1 MNHEY and CDR2 SMNVEV (reference sequence). immunoSEQ v3.0 was run at survey level. Measured with immunoSEQ multiplex PCR; TCRdb has only the in-frame clones, and not every one. Among 20,000 to 25,000 clones, more than 65% were seen once, and the ten largest hold roughly 10%. The sequencing used unsorted PBMCs, collected around 2.4 years after starting antiretroviral therapy. The gene calls are TRBV27 and TRBJ2-1; 10 bases are a match to TRBD2. The receptor comes from a man between 35 and 55 years old with HIV. The CDR3 DNA reads as TGTGCCAGCACTTCAGCGGGAGGGCACGACAATGAGCAGTTCTTC. Encoded protein: CASTSAGGHDNEQFF.